The TCR beta chain described here comes from a study of early T cells in non-severe SARS-CoV-2 infection. About the research overall: Sequencing input comprised bulk RNA from unsorted whole blood; chain pairing was not available. Study outcomes and limitations: Anti-spike CD8 responses were favored by VDJdb matching, which missed private and CD4 specificities.

This clonotype was seen ten or more times. Antigen unknown. V shed 6 bases and J 4 bases; nucleotides not matched to a gene: 9. Germline CDR1 and CDR2: DFQATT and SNEGSKA (reference sequence). CDR3 length equals 14 residues. Individually, cDNA molecules had unique molecular identifiers attached to them. TCRdb re-called the 5' RACE reads through MiXCR, storing one row per CDR3 protein. The sample has around 61,000 distinct CDR3 sequences; less than 14% are singletons. The source is an adult who was a healthcare worker with PCR-confirmed SARS-CoV-2 infection or an uninfected control (not recorded which). This chain uses TRBV20-1 with TRBJ2-5, with TRBD2 matching over 9 bases. The sequenced material came from whole blood. CDR3 in DNA: TGCAGTGCCCCGACGCTAGCGGGGATAGAGACCCAGTACTTC. This codes for CSAPTLAGIETQYF.